This T cell receptor (beta chain) appears in the sequencing data of a study of long-term antiretroviral therapy in people with HIV. There was at least one pre-ART PBMC sample for each donor, plus at least two post-ART PBMC samples. There were about 0.95-11 million cryopreserved PBMC in the samples before DNA extraction. Investigators performed immunoSEQ version v3.0 at survey level. Using immunoSEQ multiplex PCR, the repertoire was profiled, and TCRdb retains in-frame clones only, with some absent. Altogether 20,000 to 30,000 clones are present, approximately 77% being singletons, with the ten largest covering around 6.1%. A word on this clone: What it binds is unknown.

Study-level results: ART adherence, viral resistance and therapy changes were not recorded.

V gave up 5 bases and J gave up 5 bases, with 12 bases separating them. Germline loops: CDR1 LNHDA, CDR2 SQIVND (reference sequence). This CDR3 comprises 13 residues. This specimen consisted of unsorted PBMCs, obtained 4.4 years after starting antiretroviral therapy. The source of this sequence is a young man with HIV. V usage is TRBV19 and J usage is TRBJ2-5; no clear D gene. The CDR3 DNA follows: TGTGCCAGTAGTGAGCGAGGTCGGGAGACCCAGTACTTC. It specifies CASSERGRETQYF.